A single sample gave rise to the 26 T cell receptor beta chains below, sequenced in a study of control samples from healthy donors and cancer patients. Clones were read by immunoSEQ multiplex PCR, and TCRdb kept only the in-frame ones, dropping some. The table shows around 170,000 clones, with about 93% occurring only once. Sequences were obtained from blood. These receptors came from a woman in her twenties or thirties in good health.

The chain combines TRBV28 with TRBJ2-3; D uncertain. Trimming took 2 bases from V and 2 from J, leaving 5 bases between them. This CDR3 spans 13 amino acids. Germline loops: CDR1 MDHEN, CDR2 SYDVKM. The DNA of the CDR3 is TGTGCCAGCAGTTTAGCCCACACAGATACGCAGTATTTT. As protein: CASSLAHTDTQYF.

CDR3 sequence (DNA): TGTGCCATCAAAGGGGGCGATGAGCAGTTCTTC. Protein product: CAIKGGDEQFF. V gene TRBV10-3 combines with J gene TRBJ2-1; the match to TRBD1 covers 7 bases. V was clipped by 7 bases and J by 8 bases; unmatched bases: 2. From germline, CDR1 is ENHRY and CDR2 SYGVKD. This CDR3 contains 11 residues.

The chain recombines TRBV4-2 with TRBJ1-2; D is unclear. This CDR3 has 14 residues. Germline assignment: CDR1 LGHNA and CDR2 YNFKEQ. The V end was cut by 0 bases, the J end by 4 bases, with 9 bases between. The CDR3: CASSQEASGYGYTF. CDR3 in DNA: TGTGCCAGCAGCCAAGAGGCCTCCGGCTATGGCTACACCTTC.

The CDR3 DNA is TGCAGCGTTGAAAGGATGAACACTGAAGCTTTCTTT. Translated: CSVERMNTEAFF. The chain carries TRBV29-1 and TRBJ1-1; D is undetermined. Germline lookup yields CDR1 SQVTM and CDR2 ANQGSEA. Trimming cost V 2 bases and J 0 bases, with 4 bases left between them. This CDR3 contains 12 residues.

The chain employs TRBV19 and TRBJ1-5; 7 bases line up with TRBD1. Germline lookup yields CDR1 LNHDA and CDR2 SQIVND (reference sequence). This CDR3 spans 15 amino acids. Germline trimming cut 4 bases from V and 4 bases from J; bases unmatched to any gene: 7. The CDR3 loop is CASSNAGGANQPQHF. CDR3 bases: TGTGCCAGTAGTAACGCAGGGGGGGCAAATCAGCCCCAGCATTTT.

The rearrangement uses TRBV19 and TRBJ2-7; D might be TRBD1 or TRBD2, each matching 5 bases. The CDR3 totals 15 residues. Germline lookup yields CDR1 LNHDA and CDR2 SQIVND (reference sequence). Trimming took 5 bases from V and 3 from J, leaving 17 bases between them. The DNA of the CDR3 is TGTGCCAGTAGTTCAAGGGACGGGCTGAACTACGAGCAGTACTTC. Encoded protein: CASSSRDGLNYEQYF.

This clone was recorded once. The rearrangement uses TRBV6-5 and TRBJ1-2, with 8 bases aligning to TRBD1. J gave up 6 bases and V 0 bases, and 9 bases lay outside the gene matches. This CDR3 contains 16 residues. Germline CDR1 reads MNHEY; CDR2 reads SVGAGI. CDR3 coding DNA: TGTGCCAGCAGTTACTCGATGCACAGGGGGGTAAATGGCTACACCTTC. It is translated as CASSYSMHRGVNGYTF.

In DNA form, the CDR3 reads TGTGCCAGCAGCTTAGGTCTTGGCTACGAGCAGTACTTC. Amino acids: CASSLGLGYEQYF. V gene TRBV7-2 combines with J gene TRBJ2-7; no clear D gene. This CDR3 contains 13 residues. Germline CDR1 SGHTA, CDR2 FQGNSA. V was pared by 1 base and J by 3 bases, with 7 bases between.

The sample holds one count of this clone. This chain uses TRBV28 with TRBJ2-7; 13 bases match TRBD2. This CDR3 is 15 amino acids long. Germline V gene lookup returns CDR1 MDHEN and CDR2 SYDVKM. After removal of 4 bases from V and 3 bases from J, the junction contained 3 bases not matched to a gene. DNA of the CDR3: TGTGCCAGCAGTTCGGGACTAGCGGGAATCTACGAGCAGTACTTC. Protein sequence: CASSSGLAGIYEQYF.

The chain links TRBV15 to TRBJ2-3; weak D call: TRBD2 (6 bases). There are 14 residues in the CDR3. The germline gives CDR1 LNHNV, CDR2 YYDKDF (reference sequence). V was pared by 5 bases and J by 2 bases, with 11 bases between. The CDR3 reads CATSLGGDTDTQYF. CDR3 nucleotides: TGTGCCACCAGCCTGGGGGGAGACACAGATACGCAGTATTTT.

The V call is TRBV2, the J call TRBJ2-7; D gene uncertain. CDR1 and CDR2 (germline): SNHLY, FYNNEI. The ends were cut back, 6 bases at V and 4 bases at J, with 13 bases in the middle. The length of the CDR3 is 13 residues. CDR3 coding DNA: TGTGCCAGCAGACCCAACCTCTCTTACGAGCAGTACTTC. Residues: CASRPNLSYEQYF.

This rearrangement joins TRBV6-1 to TRBJ1-2; 8 positions agree with TRBD1. The V gene end was trimmed by 0 bases and the J gene end by 12 bases; junction bases not matched to a gene: 12. The CDR3 spans 15 residues. CDR1 is MNHNS, CDR2 SASEGT, per germline. The CDR3 coding sequence is TGTGCCAGCAGTGAAGCGGCAGGGGGACAGGAGGAGAACACCTTC. Residues: CASSEAAGGQEENTF.

The chain couples TRBV27 to TRBJ2-2; TRBD1 might be the D (5 bases). The CDR3 is 17 residues long. The V end lost 4 bases, the J end lost 8 bases, and 23 bases lay between the germline ends. Looked up from germline, CDR1 is MNHEY and CDR2 is SMNVEV (reference sequence). CDR3 residues: CASSSLPIGQDRGELFF. CDR3 in DNA: TGTGCCAGCAGTTCCCTTCCAATCGGACAAGACCGAGGGGAGCTGTTTTTT.

This sequence joins TRBV6-5 and TRBJ2-5; tentative D call: TRBD1 (6 bases). The V end was cut by 5 bases, the J end by 7 bases, with 17 bases between. The CDR3 length is 14 residues. Germline loops: CDR1 MNHEY, CDR2 SVGAGI. DNA for the CDR3: TGTGCCAGCAGTCGGCTACGACAGGATGGGACCCAGTACTTC. Protein: CASSRLRQDGTQYF.

A single count supports this clone. V usage is TRBV29-1 and J usage is TRBJ1-1; a weak D match, TRBD1 (6 bases). This CDR3 has 14 amino acids. Germline CDR1 and CDR2: SQVTM and ANQGSEA. The V and J ends lost 1 base and 7 bases respectively, with 16 bases between them. As DNA, the CDR3 is TGCAGCGTTGAAGGGCGGGGGGCGCGGAATGAAGCTTTCTTT. Translation gives CSVEGRGARNEAFF.

The chain uses TRBV4-1 and TRBJ2-5; 8 bases fit TRBD2. The V segment lost 4 bases and the J segment 0 bases; nucleotides outside the gene matches: 10. Germline CDR1 reads MGHRA; CDR2 reads YSYEKL. CDR3 size: 17 residues. CDR3: CASSRGIAGPYQETQYF. The CDR3 DNA is TGCGCCAGCAGCCGAGGAATAGCGGGGCCCTACCAAGAGACCCAGTACTTC.

The chain couples TRBV28 to TRBJ2-1, with TRBD2 matching over 7 bases. The CDR3 consists of 13 residues. The V gene's germline CDR1 is MDHEN and CDR2 SYDVKM. With 3 bases clipped from V and 6 bases from J, the junction kept 2 bases outside the gene matches. The CDR3 protein is CASSLGGINEQFF. The CDR3 DNA sequence: TGTGCCAGCAGTTTGGGAGGGATCAATGAGCAGTTCTTC.

CDR3 residues: CASSPTSDTIYF. The CDR3, as DNA: TGTGCCAGCAGCCCAACTTCGGACACCATATATTTT. The V call is TRBV7-2, the J call TRBJ1-3; D gene unclear. CDR1 SGHTA and CDR2 FQGNSA come from the germline V gene. The CDR3 extends over 12 amino acids. Trimming shortened V by 5 bases and J by 8 bases, and 10 bases separated the two germline ends. The full variable domain, with the rest looked up from reference TRBV7-2 and TRBJ1-3, is GAGVSQSPSNKVTEKGKDVELRCDPISGHTALYWYRQSLGQGLEFLIYFQGNSAPDKSGLPSDRFSAERTGGSVSTLTIQRTQQEDSAVYLCASSPTSDTIYFGEGSWLTVV.

The J gene is TRBJ2-1, the V gene TRBV11-2; TRBD2 agrees at 12 bases. This CDR3 is built from 15 residues. Germline V lookup: CDR1 SGHAT, CDR2 FQNNGV. Germline trimming cut 4 bases from V and 7 bases from J; bases unmatched to any gene: 5. The CDR3 here is CASSWTSGISNEQFF. The CDR3 DNA follows: TGTGCCAGCAGCTGGACTAGCGGGATAAGTAATGAGCAGTTCTTC.

The chain has TRBV5-4 and TRBJ1-2; D unresolved. This CDR3 is built from 14 residues. V shed 0 bases and J shed 8 bases, with 14 bases lying between them. Germline V CDR1 and CDR2: SGHNT, YYREEE (reference sequence). The CDR3 sequence: CASSLEDGANGYTF. CDR3 coding DNA: TGTGCCAGCAGCTTGGAGGACGGAGCCAACGGCTACACCTTC.

The chain links TRBV18 to TRBJ1-2; 7 positions agree with TRBD1. Trimming removed 6 bases from V and 4 bases from J; junction bases left unmatched: 5. Germline V CDR1 and CDR2: KGHSH, LQKENI. The CDR3 totals 13 residues. Here the CDR3 DNA reads TGTGCCAGCTCCCCCGGGACAGTCTATGGCTACACCTTC. This translates into CASSPGTVYGYTF. Full variable domain (outside the CDR3, taken from reference TRBV18 and TRBJ1-2): NAGVMQNPRHLVRRRGQEARLRCSPMKGHSHVYWYRQLPEEGLKFMVYLQKENIIDESGMPKERFSAEFPKEGPSILRIQQVVRGDSAAYFCASSPGTVYGYTFGSGTRLTVV.

CDR3 in amino acids: CASSAGQTGNTIYF. DNA for the CDR3: TGTGCCAGCAGCGCGGGACAGACTGGAAACACCATATATTTT. V and J are TRBV9 and TRBJ1-3; 7 bases agree with TRBD1. The CDR3 sequence is 14 residues long. CDR1 is SGDLS and CDR2 is YYNGEE in the germline V gene. The V segment lost 3 bases and the J segment 2 bases; nucleotides outside the gene matches: 2.

The rearrangement uses TRBV27 and TRBJ2-7, with D perhaps TRBD1 or TRBD2 (6 bases each). V lost 6 bases, J lost 1 base, and 13 bases lay in between. This CDR3 contains 14 residues. Germline CDR1 and CDR2: MNHEY and SMNVEV (reference sequence). CDR3 coding DNA: TGTGCCAGCAGCTCCTCGGGGGCGTCCTACGAGCAGTACTTC. As protein: CASSSSGASYEQYF.

The chain is built from TRBV7-9 and TRBJ1-4; no clear D. CDR1 is SEHNR, CDR2 FQNEAQ, per germline (reference sequence). The CDR3 loop spans 14 amino acids. The V end was cut by 3 bases, the J end by 4 bases, with 9 bases between. The CDR3: CASSFEGINEKLFF. CDR3 DNA: TGTGCCAGCAGCTTTGAAGGGATTAATGAAAAACTGTTTTTT.

The chain is built from TRBV4-1 and TRBJ1-1; TRBD1 aligns across 7 bases. This CDR3 is 16 amino acids long. V gave up 1 base and J gave up 6 bases; unmatched junction bases: 11. In germline, CDR1 is MGHRA, CDR2 YSYEKL. CDR3 region: CASSQARAGGLAEAFF. Written as DNA, the CDR3 is TGCGCCAGCAGCCAAGCTAGGGCAGGGGGATTGGCTGAAGCTTTCTTT.

This clone has a handful of counts. This sequence joins TRBV6-5 and TRBJ1-1; 7 positions agree with TRBD1. Germline V gene lookup returns CDR1 MNHEY and CDR2 SVGAGI. The CDR3 is 13 amino acids. Trimming took 6 bases from V and 6 from J; bases not matched to a gene: 7. CDR3 nucleotides: TGTGCCAGCAGGGTAGCAGGGGGGGCTGAAGCTTTCTTT. It is translated as CASRVAGGAEAFF.